This T cell receptor (beta chain) was recorded in a study of CD8 T cells in ankylosing spondylitis. Study-level results: In ankylosing spondylitis blood, a motif of roughly 8 highly homologous TCR beta variants appeared characteristic. It was reported that disease-linked clones were significantly enriched in matched ankylosing spondylitis synovial fluid. Disease-linked clones bore a CD8+ phenotype, appearing relatively rarely in peripheral blood.

Note on this clonotype: Its antigen is undetermined.

One entry per CDR3 protein, called by TCRdb with MiXCR from the 5' RACE reads. Among 340,000 or so distinct CDR3 sequences listed, roughly 15% were seen once. The CDR3 has 14 residues. The V end was cut by 5 bases, the J end by 5 bases, with 13 bases between. Germline CDR1 is SSHAT and CDR2 is FNYEAQ (reference sequence). The chain combines TRBV7-7 with TRBJ2-1; D is possibly TRBD2 (5 bases). Input material: blood, either unsorted or a sorted T cell fraction (not recorded which). The clonotype was recovered from a male donor with ankylosing spondylitis or in good health (not recorded which). The CDR3 loop reads CASSLSGMNNEQFF. The CDR3 nucleotides read TGTGCCAGCAGCCTGTCGGGAATGAACAATGAGCAGTTCTTC. Supplemented by reference TRBV7-7 and TRBJ2-1, the full variable domain reads GAGVSQSPRYKVTKRGQDVTLRCDPISSHATLYWYQQALGQGPEFLTYFNYEAQPDKSGLPSDRFSAERPEGSISTLTIQRTEQRDSAMYRCASSLSGMNNEQFFGPGTRLTVL.